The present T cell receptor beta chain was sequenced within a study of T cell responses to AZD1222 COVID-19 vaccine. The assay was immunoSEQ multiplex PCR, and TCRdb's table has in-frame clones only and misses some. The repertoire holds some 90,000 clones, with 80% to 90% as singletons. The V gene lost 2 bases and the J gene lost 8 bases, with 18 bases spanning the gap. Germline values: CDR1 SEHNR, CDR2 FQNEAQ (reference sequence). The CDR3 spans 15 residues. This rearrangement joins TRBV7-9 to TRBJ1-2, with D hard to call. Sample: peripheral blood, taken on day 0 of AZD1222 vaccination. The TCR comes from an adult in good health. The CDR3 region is CASSLIGKVQEGYTF. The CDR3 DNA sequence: TGTGCCAGCAGCTTAATCGGAAAGGTTCAAGAAGGCTACACCTTC. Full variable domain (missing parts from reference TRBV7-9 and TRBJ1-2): DTGVSQNPRHKITKRGQNVTFRCDPISEHNRLYWYRQTLGQGPEFLTYFQNEAQLEKSRLLSDRFSAERPKGSFSTLEIQRTEQGDSAMYLCASSLIGKVQEGYTFGSGTRLTVV.